Following are 14 T cell receptor beta chains from one sample sequenced in a study of blood T cell repertoires in COVID-19. TCRdb's copy holds only in-frame clones and misses some; the assay was immunoSEQ multiplex PCR. The sample holds fewer than 95,000 clones, roughly 90% seen once. Sequenced material: peripheral blood. The source is an elderly woman with acute or convalescent COVID-19.

The chain links TRBV5-1 to TRBJ2-3; the match to TRBD2 covers 8 bases. CDR1 is SGHRS, CDR2 YFSETQ, per germline. V lost 0 bases and J lost 4; bases outside the gene matches: 7. CDR3 size: 16 residues. The CDR3 sequence is CASSLDSGAPSDTQYF. DNA for the CDR3: TGCGCCAGCAGCTTGGATAGCGGGGCTCCTTCAGATACGCAGTATTTT.

A single count supports this clone. The rearrangement links TRBV6-5 to TRBJ1-2; D gene uncertain. The CDR3 has 14 residues. Germline CDR1 is MNHEY and CDR2 is SVGAGI. V lost 6 bases to trimming and J lost 7 bases, with 18 bases between them. CDR3 protein: CASSLGRQVTGYTF. The CDR3 DNA sequence: TGTGCCAGCAGCCTCGGTCGACAAGTCACTGGCTACACCTTC.

Of note for this clone: Other DNA sequences in the sample encode the same CDR3. J is TRBJ1-5 and V is TRBV27; no clear D. Trimming took off 2 bases at V and 4 bases at J, with 6 bases between the two ends. The CDR3 sequence is 13 residues long. The germline V gene encodes CDR1 MNHEY and CDR2 SMNVEV (reference sequence). CDR3 amino acids: CASSLTVNQPQHF. The CDR3 nucleotides are TGTGCCAGCAGTTTAACAGTGAATCAGCCCCAGCATTTT.

The CDR3, as DNA: TGTGCCATCAGTGAGAGGGCAACACGACAGGGAATCTACTATGGCTACACCTTC. This translates into CAISERATRQGIYYGYTF. The chain recombines TRBV10-3 with TRBJ1-2; 7 nucleotides agree with TRBD1. The V and J ends lost 2 bases and 3 bases, in that order; junction bases with no gene match: 15. Germline V lookup: CDR1 ENHRY, CDR2 SYGVKD. The CDR3 consists of 18 residues.

This sequence joins TRBV29-1 and TRBJ2-1; the match to TRBD2 covers 8 bases. The germline V gene encodes CDR1 SQVTM and CDR2 ANQGSEA. The CDR3 runs 15 residues. Trimming at V came to 6 bases and at J to 5 bases, leaving 12 bases not matched to a gene. Here the CDR3 DNA reads TGCAGCGTACTTCACGGGGGGGCTTTTAACAATGAGCAGTTCTTC. Translating it yields CSVLHGGAFNNEQFF.

This clone was picked up one time. The J gene is TRBJ1-2, the V gene TRBV27; TRBD1 agrees at 9 bases. Germline loops: CDR1 MNHEY, CDR2 SMNVEV (reference sequence). The CDR3 has 14 residues. Trimming took 6 bases from V and 6 from J; bases not matched to a gene: 8. The CDR3 coding sequence is TGTGCCAGCAGCCCACCGGGACAGGGACATGGCTACACCTTC. It encodes CASSPPGQGHGYTF.

CDR3 DNA: TGTGCCAGCAGTTTCGTCTTTGGCAGCCGCCGGAGGAACTATGGCTACACCTTC. It specifies CASSFVFGSRRRNYGYTF. V usage is TRBV28 and J usage is TRBJ1-2, with unresolved D. CDR1 and CDR2 (germline): MDHEN, SYDVKM. The V end lost 3 bases, the J end lost 2 bases, and 22 bases lay between the germline ends. This CDR3 is built from 18 residues.

V is TRBV5-4 and J is TRBJ2-7; TRBD2 matches 7 bases. CDR1 is SGHNT and CDR2 is YYREEE in the germline V gene (reference sequence). After removal of 4 bases from V and 3 bases from J, the junction contained 7 bases not matched to a gene. The CDR3 spans 14 residues. As DNA, the CDR3 is TGTGCCAGCAGCACAGGACTAGTCTACTACGAGCAGTACTTC. Protein sequence: CASSTGLVYYEQYF.

Here the CDR3 DNA reads TGTGCCAGCAGCCAAGTGCAGGGAGCTGGACAGGGCTTCACCGGGGAGCTGTTTTTT. This translates into CASSQVQGAGQGFTGELFF. The chain recombines TRBV4-2 with TRBJ2-2; 8 bases match TRBD1. Looked up from germline, CDR1 is LGHNA and CDR2 is YNFKEQ. This CDR3 is 19 amino acids long. J lost 4 bases, V lost 1 base, and 14 bases had no gene match.

The genes are TRBV3-1 (or the pseudogene TRBV3-2) and TRBJ2-5, with TRBD2 matching 13 bases. Unmatched junction bases numbered 5, after V lost 5 bases and J lost 5 bases. Germline CDR1 LGHDT, CDR2 YNNKEL (reference sequence). This CDR3 is 15 amino acids long. This CDR3 is CASSKLAGGVETQYF. The CDR3 region has the DNA TGTGCCAGCAGCAAACTAGCGGGGGGGGTGGAGACCCAGTACTTC.

V usage is TRBV9 and J usage is TRBJ2-3; TRBD2 aligns across 12 bases. The V segment lost 0 bases and the J segment 0 bases; nucleotides outside the gene matches: 14. The length of the CDR3 is 21 residues. The V gene's germline CDR1 is SGDLS and CDR2 YYNGEE. CDR3 nucleotides: TGTGCCAGCAGCGTAGGGCCTGGGGCTAGCGGGGGGGTAACAAGCACAGATACGCAGTATTTT. Protein: CASSVGPGASGGVTSTDTQYF.

The chain links TRBV9 to TRBJ1-1; the D gene is possibly TRBD1 (5 bases). The CDR3 is 16 amino acids. Germline V CDR1 and CDR2: SGDLS, YYNGEE. Trimming cost V 2 bases and J 0 bases, with 14 bases left between them. Written as DNA, the CDR3 is TGTGCCAGCAGCGTTGACGGGGGGAGGATGAACACTGAAGCTTTCTTT. It translates to CASSVDGGRMNTEAFF.

The chain carries TRBV19 and TRBJ2-4; D is possibly TRBD2 (7 bases). The CDR3 runs 14 residues. Between the trimmed V and J ends, which lost 4 bases and 3 bases, there was a span of 10 bases. Germline V lookup: CDR1 LNHDA, CDR2 SQIVND (reference sequence). CDR3 DNA: TGTGCCAGTAGTACTAGGGGGGGCAAAAACATTCAGTACTTC. This gives the protein CASSTRGGKNIQYF.

This chain joins TRBV19 and TRBJ2-5; TRBD2 matches 14 bases. Germline V gene lookup returns CDR1 LNHDA and CDR2 SQIVND (reference sequence). The CDR3 is 18 amino acids. J gave up 5 bases and V 6 bases, and 14 bases lay outside the gene matches. CDR3 loop: CASRRGTSGSASWETQYF. The CDR3 bases are TGTGCCAGTAGGAGGGGGACTAGCGGGAGTGCTTCGTGGGAGACCCAGTACTTC. The full variable domain, its missing parts supplied by reference TRBV19 and TRBJ2-5, is DGGITQSPKYLFRKEGQNVTLSCEQNLNHDAMYWYRQDPGQGLRLIYYSQIVNDFQKGDIAEGYSVSREKKESFPLTVTSAQKNPTAFYLCASRRGTSGSASWETQYFGPGTRLLVL.